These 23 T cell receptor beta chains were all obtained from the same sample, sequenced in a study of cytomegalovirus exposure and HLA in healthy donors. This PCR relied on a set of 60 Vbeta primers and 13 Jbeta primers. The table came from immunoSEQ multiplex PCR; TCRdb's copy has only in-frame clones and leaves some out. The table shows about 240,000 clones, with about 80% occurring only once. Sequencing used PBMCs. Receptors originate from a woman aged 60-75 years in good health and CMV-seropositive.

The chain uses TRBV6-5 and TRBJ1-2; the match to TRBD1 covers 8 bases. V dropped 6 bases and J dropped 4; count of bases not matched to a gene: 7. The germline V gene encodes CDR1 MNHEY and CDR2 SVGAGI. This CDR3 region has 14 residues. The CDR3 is CASRPGTGLYGYTF. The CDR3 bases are TGTGCCAGCAGACCCGGGACAGGACTCTATGGCTACACCTTC.

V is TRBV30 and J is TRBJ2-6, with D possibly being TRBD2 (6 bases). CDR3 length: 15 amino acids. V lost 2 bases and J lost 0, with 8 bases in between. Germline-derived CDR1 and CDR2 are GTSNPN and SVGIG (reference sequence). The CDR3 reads CAWSRRGSGANVLTF. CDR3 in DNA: TGTGCCTGGAGTAGGAGGGGCTCTGGGGCCAACGTCCTGACTTTC. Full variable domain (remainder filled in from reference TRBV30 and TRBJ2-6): SQTIHQWPATLVQPVGSPLSLECTVEGTSNPNLYWYRQAAGRGLQLLFYSVGIGQISSEVPQNLSASRPQDRQFILSSKKLLLSDSGFYLCAWSRRGSGANVLTFGAGSRLTVL.

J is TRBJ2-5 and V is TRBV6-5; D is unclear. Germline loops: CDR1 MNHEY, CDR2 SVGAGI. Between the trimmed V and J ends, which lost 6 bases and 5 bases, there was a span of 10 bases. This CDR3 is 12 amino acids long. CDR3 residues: CASSTLSETQYF. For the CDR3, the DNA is TGTGCCAGCAGCACCCTAAGTGAGACCCAGTACTTC.

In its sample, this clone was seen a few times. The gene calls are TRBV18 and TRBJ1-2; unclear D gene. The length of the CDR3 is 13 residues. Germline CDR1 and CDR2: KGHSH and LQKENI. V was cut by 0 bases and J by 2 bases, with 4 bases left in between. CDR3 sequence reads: CASSPPENYGYTF. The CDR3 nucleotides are TGTGCCAGCTCACCACCGGAGAACTATGGCTACACCTTC.

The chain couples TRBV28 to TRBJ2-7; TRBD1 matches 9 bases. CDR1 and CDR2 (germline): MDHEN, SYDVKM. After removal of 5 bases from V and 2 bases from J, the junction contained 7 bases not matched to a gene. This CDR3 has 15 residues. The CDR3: CASSAAGQGAYEQYF. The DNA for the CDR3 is TGTGCCAGCAGTGCCGCGGGACAGGGAGCCTACGAGCAGTACTTC.

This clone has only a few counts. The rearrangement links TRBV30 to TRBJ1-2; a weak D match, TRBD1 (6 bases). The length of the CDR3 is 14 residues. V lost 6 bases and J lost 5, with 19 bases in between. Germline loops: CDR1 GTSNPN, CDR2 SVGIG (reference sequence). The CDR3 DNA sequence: TGTGCCTGTTTTATCTCGGGACAATCGTATGGCTACACCTTC. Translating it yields CACFISGQSYGYTF. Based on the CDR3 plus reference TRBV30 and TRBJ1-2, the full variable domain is SQTIHQWPATLVQPVGSPLSLECTVEGTSNPNLYWYRQAAGRGLQLLFYSVGIGQISSEVPQNLSASRPQDRQFILSSKKLLLSDSGFYLCACFISGQSYGYTFGSGTRLTVV.

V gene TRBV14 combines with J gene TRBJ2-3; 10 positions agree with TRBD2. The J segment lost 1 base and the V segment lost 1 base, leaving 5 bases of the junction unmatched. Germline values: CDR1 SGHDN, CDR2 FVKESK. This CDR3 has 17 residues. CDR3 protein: CASSQGRTSGGTDTQYF. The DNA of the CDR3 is TGTGCCAGCAGCCAAGGACGGACTAGCGGAGGCACAGATACGCAGTATTTT.

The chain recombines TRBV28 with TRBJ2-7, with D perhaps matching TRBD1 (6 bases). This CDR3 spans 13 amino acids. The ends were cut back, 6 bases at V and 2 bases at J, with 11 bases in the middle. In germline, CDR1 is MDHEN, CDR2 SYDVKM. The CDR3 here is CASSPGVTYEQYF. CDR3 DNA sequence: TGTGCCAGCAGCCCAGGGGTAACCTACGAGCAGTACTTC.

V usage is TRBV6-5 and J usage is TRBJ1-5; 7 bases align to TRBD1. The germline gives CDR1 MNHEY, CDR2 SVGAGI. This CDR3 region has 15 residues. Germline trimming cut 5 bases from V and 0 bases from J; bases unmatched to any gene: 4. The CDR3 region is CASSHDRVSNQPQHF. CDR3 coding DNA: TGTGCCAGCAGTCACGACAGGGTTAGCAATCAGCCCCAGCATTTT.

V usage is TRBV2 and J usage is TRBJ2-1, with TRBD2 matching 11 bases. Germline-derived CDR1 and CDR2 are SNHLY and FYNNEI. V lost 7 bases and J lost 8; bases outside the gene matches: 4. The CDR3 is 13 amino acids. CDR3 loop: CASIAGGIHEQFF. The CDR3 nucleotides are TGTGCCAGCATAGCGGGAGGGATCCATGAGCAGTTCTTC.

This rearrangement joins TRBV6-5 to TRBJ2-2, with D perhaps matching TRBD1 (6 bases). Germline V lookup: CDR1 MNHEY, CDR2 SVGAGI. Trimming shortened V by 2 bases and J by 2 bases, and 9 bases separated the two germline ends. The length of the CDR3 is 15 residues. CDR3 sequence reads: CASSYGGYNTGELFF. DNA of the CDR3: TGTGCCAGCAGTTACGGGGGCTATAACACCGGGGAGCTGTTTTTT.

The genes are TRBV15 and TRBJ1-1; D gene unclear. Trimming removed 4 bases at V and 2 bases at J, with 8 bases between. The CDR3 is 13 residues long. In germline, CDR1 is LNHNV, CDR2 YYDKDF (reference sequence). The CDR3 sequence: CATSITSNTEAFF. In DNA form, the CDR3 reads TGTGCCACCAGCATAACAAGTAACACTGAAGCTTTCTTT.

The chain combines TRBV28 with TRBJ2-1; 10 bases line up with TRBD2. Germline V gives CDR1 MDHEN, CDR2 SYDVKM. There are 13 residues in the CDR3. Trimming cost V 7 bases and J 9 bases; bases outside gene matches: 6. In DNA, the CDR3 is TGTGCCAGCACGTTAAGGACTAGCGGTGAGCAGTTCTTC. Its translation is CASTLRTSGEQFF.

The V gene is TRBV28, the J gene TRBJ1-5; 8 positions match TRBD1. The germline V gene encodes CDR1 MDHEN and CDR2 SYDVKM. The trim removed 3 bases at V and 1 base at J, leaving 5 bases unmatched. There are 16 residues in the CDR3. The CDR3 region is CASSFSGTGSNQPQHF. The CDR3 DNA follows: TGTGCCAGCAGTTTCTCCGGGACAGGAAGCAATCAGCCCCAGCATTTT.

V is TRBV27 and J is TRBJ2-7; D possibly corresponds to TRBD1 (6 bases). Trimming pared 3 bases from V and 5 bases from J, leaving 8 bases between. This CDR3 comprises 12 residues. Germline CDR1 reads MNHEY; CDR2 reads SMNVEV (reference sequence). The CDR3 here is CASSFTGNEQYF. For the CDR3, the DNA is TGTGCCAGCAGTTTCACAGGGAACGAGCAGTACTTC.

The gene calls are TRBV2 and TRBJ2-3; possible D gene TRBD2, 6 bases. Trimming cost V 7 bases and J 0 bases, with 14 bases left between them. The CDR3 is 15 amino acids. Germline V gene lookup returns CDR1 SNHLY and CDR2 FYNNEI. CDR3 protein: CASKWSRGSTDTQYF. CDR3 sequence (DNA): TGTGCCAGCAAATGGAGTCGGGGGAGCACAGATACGCAGTATTTT.

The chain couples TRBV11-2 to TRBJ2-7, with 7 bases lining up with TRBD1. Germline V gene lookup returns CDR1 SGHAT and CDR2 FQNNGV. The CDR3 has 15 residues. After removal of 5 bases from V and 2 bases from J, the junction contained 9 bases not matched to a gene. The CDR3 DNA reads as TGTGCCAGCAGCCAAGGCCGGACAGGCACCTACGAGCAGTACTTC. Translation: CASSQGRTGTYEQYF.

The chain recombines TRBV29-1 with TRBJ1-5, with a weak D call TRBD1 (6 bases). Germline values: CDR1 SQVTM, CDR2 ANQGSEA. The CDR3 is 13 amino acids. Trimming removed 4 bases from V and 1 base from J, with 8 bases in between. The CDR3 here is CSVGDRSNQPQHF. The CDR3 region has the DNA TGCAGCGTTGGAGACAGGAGCAATCAGCCCCAGCATTTT.

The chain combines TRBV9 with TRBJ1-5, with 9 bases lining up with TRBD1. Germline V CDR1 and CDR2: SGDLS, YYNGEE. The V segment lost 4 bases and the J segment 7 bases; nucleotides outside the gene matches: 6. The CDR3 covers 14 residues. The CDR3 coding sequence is TGTGCCAGCAGCTCACAGGGGACAGGGCAGCCCCAGCATTTT. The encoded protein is CASSSQGTGQPQHF.

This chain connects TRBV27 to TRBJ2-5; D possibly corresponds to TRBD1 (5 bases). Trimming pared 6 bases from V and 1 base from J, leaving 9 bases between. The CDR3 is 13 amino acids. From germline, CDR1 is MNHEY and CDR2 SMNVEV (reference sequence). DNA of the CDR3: TGTGCCAGCAGGGTAACAGGCCAAGAGACCCAGTACTTC. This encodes CASRVTGQETQYF.

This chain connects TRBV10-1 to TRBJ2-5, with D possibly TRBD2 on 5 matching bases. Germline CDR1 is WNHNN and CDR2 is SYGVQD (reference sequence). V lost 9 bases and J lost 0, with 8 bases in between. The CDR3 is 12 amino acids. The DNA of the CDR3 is TGCGCCAGTGCAGCGGACCAAGAGACCCAGTACTTC. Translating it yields CASAADQETQYF.

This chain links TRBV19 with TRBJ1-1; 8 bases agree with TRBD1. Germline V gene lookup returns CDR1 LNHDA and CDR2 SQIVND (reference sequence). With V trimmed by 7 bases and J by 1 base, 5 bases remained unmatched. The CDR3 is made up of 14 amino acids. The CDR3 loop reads CASTVDRGNTEAFF. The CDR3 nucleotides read TGTGCCAGTACCGTAGACAGGGGGAACACTGAAGCTTTCTTT.

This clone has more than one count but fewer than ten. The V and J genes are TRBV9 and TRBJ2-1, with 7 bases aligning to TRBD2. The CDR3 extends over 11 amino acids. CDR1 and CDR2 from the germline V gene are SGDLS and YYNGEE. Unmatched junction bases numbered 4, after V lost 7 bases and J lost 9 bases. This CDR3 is CASGRASEQFF. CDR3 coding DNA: TGTGCCAGCGGGAGGGCGAGTGAGCAGTTCTTC.